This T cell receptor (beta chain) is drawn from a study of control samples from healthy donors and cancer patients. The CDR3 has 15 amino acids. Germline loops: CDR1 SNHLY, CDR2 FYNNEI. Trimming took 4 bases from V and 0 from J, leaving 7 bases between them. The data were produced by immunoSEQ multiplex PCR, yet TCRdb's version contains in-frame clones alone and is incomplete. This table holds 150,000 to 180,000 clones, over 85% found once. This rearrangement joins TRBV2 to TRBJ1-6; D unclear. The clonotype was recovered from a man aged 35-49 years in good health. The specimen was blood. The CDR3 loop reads CASSGWISYNSPLHF. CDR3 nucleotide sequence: TGTGCCAGCAGTGGATGGATCTCCTATAATTCACCCCTCCACTTT.